This T cell receptor beta chain is from a study of OX40 agonist ivuxolimab in advanced cancers. Study-level information: Given to patients was ivuxolimab, an agonistic anti-OX40 (CD134) antibody.

The CDR3 contains 13 residues. Trimming removed 4 bases at V and 2 bases at J, with 9 bases between. Germline CDR1 is SGHAT and CDR2 is FQDESV (reference sequence). The method was immunoSEQ multiplex PCR; TCRdb's version includes in-frame clones alone and lacks a portion of them. The sample holds about 69,000 clones, around 91% seen once. With respect to this clone: The antigen is unknown.

General observations from the study: Expanded peripheral T cells had an undetermined antigen specificity. CD8+ T cells (on average) carried more expanded clones than CD4+ T cells.

V is TRBV11-1 and J is TRBJ2-7; D is ambiguous. The clonotype originates from an adult with an advanced solid tumor such as melanoma, head and neck, liver or kidney cancer. Material: CD4+ or CD8+ T cells sorted from blood, obtained in a trial of the OX40 agonist ivuxolimab. The CDR3: CASSSQETYEQYF. The CDR3 DNA follows: TGTGCCAGCAGCTCCCAGGAAACCTACGAGCAGTACTTC.